The clone carrying this T cell receptor (beta chain) was counted many times. Its antigen is currently unknown. The sample belongs to a study of T cells after yellow fever vaccination. Study results and limitations: FACS-sorted repertoires might harbor abundant contaminating clonotypes from the bulk population. Post-booster repertoires again held most primary-vaccination clones (about 96% CD4, roughly 88% CD8). Among all clonotypes, a small share was observed in both CD4 and CD8 compartments.

A single record per CDR3 protein comes from TCRdb applying MiXCR to the 5' RACE reads. The repertoire holds 200,000 to 300,000 distinct CDR3 sequences, with 6% to 8% as singletons. Between the trimmed V and J ends, which lost 2 bases and 7 bases, there was a span of 15 bases. Germline CDR1 reads SGHTA; CDR2 reads FQGTGA. CDR3 size: 15 residues. The sequencing used CD4+ T cells sorted from PBMCs, collected on the day of the yellow fever booster vaccination. The rearrangement uses TRBV7-3 and TRBJ2-1; D not resolved. This sequence originates from a man aged 25-45 years who received the YFV17D yellow fever vaccine. The CDR3 loop is CASSLAGYSSNEQFF. The CDR3 nucleotides are TGTGCCAGCAGCTTAGCCGGCTACAGTTCTAATGAGCAGTTCTTC.